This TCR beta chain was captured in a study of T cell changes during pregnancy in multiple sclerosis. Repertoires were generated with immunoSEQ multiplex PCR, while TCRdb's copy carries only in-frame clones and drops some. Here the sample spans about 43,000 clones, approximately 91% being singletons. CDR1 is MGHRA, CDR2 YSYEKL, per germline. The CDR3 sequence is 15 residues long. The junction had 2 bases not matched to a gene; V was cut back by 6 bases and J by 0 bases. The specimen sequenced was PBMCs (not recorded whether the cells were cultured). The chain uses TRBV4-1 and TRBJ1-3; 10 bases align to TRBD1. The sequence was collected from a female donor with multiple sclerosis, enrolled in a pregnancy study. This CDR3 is CASRGQGISGNTIYF. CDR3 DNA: TGCGCCAGCAGGGGACAGGGGATCTCTGGAAACACCATATATTTT.